A single sample is the source of the 16 T cell receptor beta chains below, sequenced in a study of T cell changes during pregnancy in multiple sclerosis. Data came from immunoSEQ multiplex PCR; TCRdb stores just in-frame clones and leaves some out. The sample contains some 94,000 clones, 92% of which appear only once. Sequencing was performed on peripheral blood, taken in the first trimester of pregnancy. These receptors originate from a female donor with multiple sclerosis, enrolled in a pregnancy study.

The V gene is TRBV12-5, the J gene TRBJ2-5; tentative D call: TRBD1 (5 bases). The CDR3 has 17 residues. V was cut by 0 bases and J by 2 bases, with 16 bases left in between. From germline, CDR1 is LGHNT and CDR2 FRNRAP. CDR3 sequence reads: CASGLVLGAAEQETQYF. The DNA of the CDR3 is TGTGCTAGTGGTTTGGTACTTGGGGCAGCCGAACAAGAGACCCAGTACTTC. Looking up the rest from reference TRBV12-5 and TRBJ2-5 gives the full variable domain: DARVTQTPRHKVTEMGQEVTMRCQPILGHNTVFWYRQTMMQGLELLAYFRNRAPLDDSGMPKDRFSAEMPDATLATLKIQPSEPRDSAVYFCASGLVLGAAEQETQYFGPGTRLLVL.

The chain combines TRBV29-1 with TRBJ1-1; D uncertain. The germline V gene has CDR1 SQVTM and CDR2 ANQGSEA. The CDR3 spans 11 residues. Trimming stripped 5 bases from V and 0 bases from J, with 4 bases between. The CDR3 bases are TGCAGCGTTCATCTGAACACTGAAGCTTTCTTT. This translates into CSVHLNTEAFF.

This clone was observed a few times. This chain joins TRBV6-4 and TRBJ2-5; 7 bases line up with TRBD1. Germline CDR1 reads MRHNA; CDR2 reads SNTAGT. Unmatched junction bases numbered 3, after V lost 3 bases and J lost 2 bases. This CDR3 spans 14 amino acids. The CDR3 DNA follows: TGTGCCAGCAGTGAAAGGGGACAGCAAGAGACCCAGTACTTC. It codes for CASSERGQQETQYF.

This rearrangement joins TRBV15 to TRBJ1-2, with 7 positions matching TRBD1. The CDR3 covers 20 residues. V was pared by 0 bases and J by 4 bases, with 20 bases of the junction left unmatched. Germline values: CDR1 LNHNV, CDR2 YYDKDF (reference sequence). CDR3: CATSREPWTDRVREAYGYTF. As DNA, the CDR3 is TGTGCCACCAGCAGAGAGCCGTGGACCGACAGGGTGAGGGAAGCCTATGGCTACACCTTC.

The chain uses TRBV29-1 and TRBJ2-1; maybe TRBD2 (6 bases). The CDR3 has 11 residues. Germline-derived CDR1 and CDR2 are SQVTM and ANQGSEA. Deletions cut 5 bases from V and 6 bases from J, with 8 bases between. The chain's CDR3 is CSVLGGNEQFF. CDR3 sequence (DNA): TGCAGCGTTCTCGGGGGCAATGAGCAGTTCTTC.

This rearrangement joins TRBV9 to TRBJ2-1; 12 bases align to TRBD2. The junction had 11 bases not matched to a gene; V was cut back by 2 bases and J by 8 bases. Germline CDR1 SGDLS, CDR2 YYNGEE. This CDR3 region has 17 residues. The CDR3 DNA sequence: TGTGCCAGCAGCGTTGAACAAGGGACTAGCGGGTATCATGAGCAGTTCTTC. Its translation is CASSVEQGTSGYHEQFF. Supplemented by reference TRBV9 and TRBJ2-1, the full variable domain reads DSGVTQTPKHLITATGQRVTLRCSPRSGDLSVYWYQQSLDQGLQFLIQYYNGEERAKGNILERFSAQQFPDLHSELNLSSLELGDSALYFCASSVEQGTSGYHEQFFGPGTRLTVL.

This clone was found once. The CDR3 loop reads CASSTGLAGGPYNEQFF. CDR3 DNA: TGTGCCAGTAGTACAGGACTAGCGGGAGGACCCTACAATGAGCAGTTCTTC. The J gene is TRBJ2-1, the V gene TRBV19, with 14 bases fitting TRBD2. V dropped 4 bases and J dropped 2; count of bases not matched to a gene: 4. The CDR3 is 17 amino acids. Germline V gives CDR1 LNHDA, CDR2 SQIVND (reference sequence).

The gene calls are TRBV2 and TRBJ1-5; 11 bases fit TRBD1. V dropped 4 bases and J dropped 3; count of bases not matched to a gene: 5. The length of the CDR3 is 16 residues. The germline CDR1 and CDR2 sequences are SNHLY and FYNNEI. CDR3 coding DNA: TGTGCCAGCAGTGGGACAGGGGGCCGGGACAATCAGCCCCAGCATTTT. It is translated as CASSGTGGRDNQPQHF. Combining the CDR3 with reference TRBV2 and TRBJ1-5 gives the whole variable domain EPEVTQTPSHQVTQMGQEVILRCVPISNHLYFYWYRQILGQKVEFLVSFYNNEISEKSEIFDDQFSVERPDGSNFTLKIRSTKLEDSAMYFCASSGTGGRDNQPQHFGDGTRLSIL.

The gene calls are TRBV9 and TRBJ2-7; a weak D match, TRBD1 (6 bases). V shed 4 bases and J shed 4 bases, with 15 bases lying between them. This CDR3 has 14 residues. Germline-derived CDR1 and CDR2 are SGDLS and YYNGEE. DNA for the CDR3: TGTGCCAGCAGCTACCAGGGGACGGAATACGAGCAGTACTTC. Its translation is CASSYQGTEYEQYF.

The V gene is TRBV7-9, the J gene TRBJ1-1; D is unclear. Germline assignment: CDR1 SEHNR and CDR2 FQNEAQ (reference sequence). The CDR3 totals 15 residues. V lost 4 bases to trimming and J lost 3 bases, with 15 bases between them. The CDR3, as DNA: TGTGCCAGCAGCTCTCCCCAATGGCTCGACACTGAAGCTTTCTTT. Translating it yields CASSSPQWLDTEAFF.

V usage is TRBV13 and J usage is TRBJ2-1; D might be TRBD1 (5 bases). Per germline, CDR1 PRHDT and CDR2 FYEKMQ (reference sequence). There are 15 residues in the CDR3. Trimming took off 0 bases at V and 5 bases at J, with 11 bases between the two ends. CDR3 in DNA: TGTGCCAGCAGCTTAGGCCTTCAGGGCCACAATGAGCAGTTCTTC. As protein: CASSLGLQGHNEQFF.

The chain employs TRBV20-1 and TRBJ2-7; unclear D gene. Trimming stripped 3 bases from V and 4 bases from J, with 7 bases between. This CDR3 has 11 amino acids. In germline, CDR1 is DFQATT, CDR2 SNEGSKA (reference sequence). This CDR3 is CSASPGYEQYF. The CDR3 nucleotides are TGCAGTGCTAGCCCCGGGTACGAGCAGTACTTC.

The CDR3 DNA is TGTGCCAGCAGCTCCTCTCGTAGGGGCAAGATCTACGAGCAGTACTTC. It is translated as CASSSSRRGKIYEQYF. V and J are TRBV11-2 and TRBJ2-7, with a weak D call TRBD1 (5 bases). The germline V gene has CDR1 SGHAT and CDR2 FQNNGV. The V end lost 4 bases, the J end lost 3 bases, and 19 bases lay between the germline ends. This CDR3 is built from 16 residues.

The rearrangement links TRBV5-4 to TRBJ2-5; a possible D gene is TRBD1 (6 bases). CDR1 SGHNT and CDR2 YYREEE come from the germline V gene (reference sequence). The CDR3 spans 14 residues. V was shortened by 1 base and J by 4 bases, with 11 bases between the two germline ends. The CDR3 protein is CASSLKAGVETQYF. DNA for the CDR3: TGTGCCAGCAGCTTGAAGGCAGGGGTAGAGACCCAGTACTTC.

The chain recombines TRBV7-9 with TRBJ1-2, with 7 bases identical to TRBD1. Germline loops: CDR1 SEHNR, CDR2 FQNEAQ (reference sequence). V shed 5 bases and J 0 bases; nucleotides not matched to a gene: 3. The CDR3 length is 14 residues. CDR3: CASSGDRANYGYTF. As DNA, the CDR3 is TGTGCCAGCAGCGGGGACAGAGCTAACTATGGCTACACCTTC.

This sequence joins TRBV30 and TRBJ2-2; possibly TRBD2 for D (7 bases). CDR3 length: 13 amino acids. In germline, CDR1 is GTSNPN, CDR2 SVGIG (reference sequence). Trimming shortened V by 0 bases and J by 6 bases, and 8 bases separated the two germline ends. CDR3 in DNA: TGTGCCTGGAGTGTAGGGGGGGCCGGGGAGCTGTTTTTT. This gives the protein CAWSVGGAGELFF.